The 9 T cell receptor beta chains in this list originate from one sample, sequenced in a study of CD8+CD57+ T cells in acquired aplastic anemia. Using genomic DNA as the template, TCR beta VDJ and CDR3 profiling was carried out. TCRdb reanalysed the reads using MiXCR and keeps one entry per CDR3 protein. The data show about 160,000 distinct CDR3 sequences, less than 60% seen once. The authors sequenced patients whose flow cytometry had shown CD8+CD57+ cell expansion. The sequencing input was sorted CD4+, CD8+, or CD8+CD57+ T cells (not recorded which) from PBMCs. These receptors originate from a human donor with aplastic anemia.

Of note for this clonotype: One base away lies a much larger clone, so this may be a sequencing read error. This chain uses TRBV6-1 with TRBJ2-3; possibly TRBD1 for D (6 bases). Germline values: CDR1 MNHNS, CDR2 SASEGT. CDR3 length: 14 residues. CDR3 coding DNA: TGTGCCAGCAGACCCGGGACAAACACAGATATGCAGTATTTT. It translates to CASRPGTNTDMQYF.

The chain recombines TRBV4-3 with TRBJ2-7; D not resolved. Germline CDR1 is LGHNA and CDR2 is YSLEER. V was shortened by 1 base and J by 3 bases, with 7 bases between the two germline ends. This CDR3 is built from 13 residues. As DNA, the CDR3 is TGCGCCAGCAGCCAAGTAATAGGCTACGAGCAGTACTTC. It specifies CASSQVIGYEQYF.

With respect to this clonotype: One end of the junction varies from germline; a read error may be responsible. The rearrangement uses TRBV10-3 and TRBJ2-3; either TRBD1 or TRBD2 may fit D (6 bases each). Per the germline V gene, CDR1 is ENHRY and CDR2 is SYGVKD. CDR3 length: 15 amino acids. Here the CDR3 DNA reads TGTGCCAGCAGTTACGGGGGCAGGCCGAGGGATGAGCAGTATTTT. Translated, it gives CASSYGGRPRDEQYF.

CDR3 coding DNA: TGTGCCAGCAGCGTCTCTTTCTCAGGGTTTGGCTACACCTTC. Amino acids: CASSVSFSGFGYTF. The chain uses TRBV9 and TRBJ1-2, with TRBD1 as a possible D gene (5 bases). The CDR3 consists of 14 residues. Germline V gene data show CDR1 as SGDLS and CDR2 as YYNGEE. The V gene lost 2 bases and the J gene lost 7 bases, with 15 bases spanning the gap.

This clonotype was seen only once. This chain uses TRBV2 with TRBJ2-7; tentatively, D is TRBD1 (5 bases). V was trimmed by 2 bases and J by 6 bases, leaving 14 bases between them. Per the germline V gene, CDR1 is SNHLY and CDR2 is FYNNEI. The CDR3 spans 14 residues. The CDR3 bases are TGTGCCAGCAGTGAATGGCAGGGCAAGAGCGAGCAGTACTTC. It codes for CASSEWQGKSEQYF.

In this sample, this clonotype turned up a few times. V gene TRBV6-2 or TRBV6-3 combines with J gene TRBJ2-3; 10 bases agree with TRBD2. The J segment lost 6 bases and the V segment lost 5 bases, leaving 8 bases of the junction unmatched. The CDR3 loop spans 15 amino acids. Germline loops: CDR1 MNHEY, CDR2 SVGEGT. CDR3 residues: CASSILAGVRDTQYF. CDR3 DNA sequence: TGTGCCAGCAGTATTCTAGCGGGAGTTCGGGATACGCAGTATTTT.

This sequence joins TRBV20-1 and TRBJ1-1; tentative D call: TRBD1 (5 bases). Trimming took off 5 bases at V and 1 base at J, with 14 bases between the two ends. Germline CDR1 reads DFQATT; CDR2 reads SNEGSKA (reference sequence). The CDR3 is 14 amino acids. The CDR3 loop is CSARDRVTNTEAFF. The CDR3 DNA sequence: TGCAGTGCTCGGGACCGAGTAACGAACACTGAAGCTTTCTTT.

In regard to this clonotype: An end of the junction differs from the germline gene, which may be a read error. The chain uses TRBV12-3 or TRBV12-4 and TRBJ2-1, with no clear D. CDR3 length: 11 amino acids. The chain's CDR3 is CATSGTNEQLF. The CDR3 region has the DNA TGTGCCACCAGTGGCACCAATGAGCAGCTCTTC.

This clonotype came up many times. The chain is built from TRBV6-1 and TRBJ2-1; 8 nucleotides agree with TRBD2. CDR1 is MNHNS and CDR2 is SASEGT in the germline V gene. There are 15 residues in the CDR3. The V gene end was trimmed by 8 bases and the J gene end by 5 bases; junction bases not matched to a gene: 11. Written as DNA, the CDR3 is TGTGCCAGCCGACCCGGGGGTAGCGGGAACAATGAGCAGTTCTTC. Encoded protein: CASRPGGSGNNEQFF.